The subject of this entry is one TCR beta chain. The target antigen is unknown. It was healthy bone marrow donors who served as donors. The PCR used 60 Vbeta and 13 Jbeta primers. Method: immunoSEQ multiplex PCR; TCRdb's copy keeps in-frame clones and lacks some. Altogether about 97,000 clones are present, 73% being singletons, with the ten largest covering roughly 4%. Per germline, CDR1 MGHDK and CDR2 SYGVNS. V dropped 6 bases and J dropped 2; count of bases not matched to a gene: 9. The CDR3 is 16 residues long. These data come from a study of cytomegalovirus exposure and HLA in healthy donors. The study, taken as a whole, reports: Links to common viral pathogens appeared, in a later analysis, for several of the most significant clusters. Later examination showed HLA-associated TCR beta chains had greater clonal expansion than equally common others. What was likely a sequencing artifact was a cluster of highly shared sequence variants.

The gene calls are TRBV25-1 and TRBJ2-5; 10 nucleotides match TRBD2. This sequence was found in a man aged 40-49 years in good health and CMV-seronegative. The sequenced material came from PBMCs. CDR3 amino acids: CASSPLAGGSQETQYF. The CDR3 coding sequence is TGTGCCAGCAGCCCCTTAGCGGGGGGCAGTCAAGAGACCCAGTACTTC.